Shown below are 2 T cell receptor beta chains from a single sample sequenced in a study of T-cell memory formation after mild COVID-19. TCRdb fed the 5' RACE reads into MiXCR, producing one record per CDR3 protein. The sample yields about 280,000 distinct CDR3 sequences, roughly 8% seen once. Sequenced: PBMCs or a T cell subset sorted from them (not recorded which). The receptors originated from a young man who had mild COVID-19 (a few samples of this study predate the infection). Cell type and time point are not known.

The chain employs TRBV2 and TRBJ2-3; 8 bases match TRBD2. The length of the CDR3 is 14 residues. V lost 2 bases to trimming and J lost 6 bases; unmatched junction nucleotides: 4. Germline CDR1 reads SNHLY; CDR2 reads FYNNEI. This CDR3 is CASSESGGPDTQYF. For the CDR3, the DNA is TGTGCCAGCAGTGAAAGCGGGGGTCCCGATACGCAGTATTTT.

This clonotype was recorded a few times. The chain couples TRBV12-3 or TRBV12-4 to TRBJ2-2; 8 positions match TRBD2. The CDR3 consists of 17 residues. The junction had 12 bases not matched to a gene; V was cut back by 6 bases and J by 3 bases. The CDR3 sequence: CASRPGGGRSDTGELFF. The CDR3 DNA is TGTGCCAGCAGGCCCGGGGGGGGCCGATCGGACACCGGGGAGCTGTTTTTT.